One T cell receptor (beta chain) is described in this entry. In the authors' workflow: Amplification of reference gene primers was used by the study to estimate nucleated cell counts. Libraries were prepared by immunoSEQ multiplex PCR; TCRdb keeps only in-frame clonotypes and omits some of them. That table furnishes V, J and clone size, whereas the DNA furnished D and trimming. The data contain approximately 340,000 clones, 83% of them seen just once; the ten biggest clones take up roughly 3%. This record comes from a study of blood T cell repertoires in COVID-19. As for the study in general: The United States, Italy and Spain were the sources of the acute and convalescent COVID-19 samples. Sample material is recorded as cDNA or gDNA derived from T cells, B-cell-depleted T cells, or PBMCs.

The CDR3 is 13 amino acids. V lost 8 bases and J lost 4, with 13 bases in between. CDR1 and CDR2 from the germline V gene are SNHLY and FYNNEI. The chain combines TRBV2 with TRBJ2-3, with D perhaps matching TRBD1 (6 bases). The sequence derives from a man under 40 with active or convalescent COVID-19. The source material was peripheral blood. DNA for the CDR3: TGTGCCAGCTTTAAACAGGGCGCAGATACGCAGTATTTT. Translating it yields CASFKQGADTQYF.